This T cell receptor (beta chain) was identified during a study of glioma-infiltrating T cells (dated by TCRdb to the mid-2010s). About the investigation overall: Glioma tissue, non-neoplastic brain tissue and matched peripheral blood mononuclear cells were used as sources from which TCR alpha- and beta-chain repertoires were sequenced. The paired cohort comprised three low-grade glioma patients, 8 or 9 primary glioblastoma patients and three non-glioma patients contributing non-neoplastic brain tissue. Each tissue-infiltrating repertoire was compared with the same patient's peripheral blood repertoire to measure divergence between tissue and blood T-cell populations. On the study overall, not on this receptor specifically: Very few CDR3 sequences were found to be shared between tissue and blood, and this scarcity was attributed to high CDR3 diversity and limited sampling. VJ-independent divergence between tissue and blood was below expectation in non-neoplastic patients but above expectation in all gliomas, especially low-grade gliomas. The group comparisons were based on small numbers of patients: three non-neoplastic, three low-grade glioma and about eight glioblastoma patients.

This clonotype was recorded many times. It has no known antigen specificity. Qualities for individual bases were not recorded, and no much larger clone is one base off. TCR alpha and beta CDR3 regions were amplified with the iRepertoire nested amplicon-rescue multiplex PCR (arm-PCR) platform from RNA. For one-step reverse transcription and amplification, roughly 95-450 ng of tissue mRNA or PBMC total RNA was used as input. Following bead purification, Illumina adapters were added by a secondary multiplex PCR, and libraries between 200 and 400 bp were gel-purified. Libraries carried internal 6-nucleotide barcodes used for demultiplexing. Libraries were sequenced on an Illumina MiSeq with 2x220 or 2x250 nucleotide paired-end reads. In the source study's methods: FLASH 1.2.11 was used to merge paired reads, and BWA-MEM then aligned the reads to the GRCh37 human genome before TRA and TRB reads were extracted. For V and J assignment, an IMGT-derived reference of cassette sequences and CDR3 motifs that included pseudogenes was used. Reads were translated in three frames, and productive CDR3s were defined as those with a C...FGXG motif and no stop codons. Unique combinations of V-J cassette pair and CDR3 amino acid sequence were defined as clonotypes. Filtering of reads was based on Hamming distance, with the threshold set by the sequence error rate of each sample in mapped regions. TCRdb ran its own pipeline on the public reads, namely fastp trimming at Q25 and MiXCR clone calling, and kept in-frame beta chains. Each entry merges the rows of one CDR3 protein and shows their most common DNA and genes. The authors' filters were not applied to this entry. The sample yields approximately 90,000 distinct CDR3 sequences; less than 30% were counted once. The top ten clonotypes cover 6.7% of the sample.

The receptor comes from a human donor with low-grade glioma or glioblastoma, undergoing nonglioma brain surgery, or in good health (not recorded which). Sequences were obtained from glioma tissue, nonneoplastic brain tissue, or PBMCs (not recorded which).

The CDR3 region reads CASSPTGDTGELFF. The nucleotide sequence is TGTGCCAGCAGCCCGACAGGGGACACCGGGGAGCTGTTTTTT. The V gene is TRBV27 and the J gene is TRBJ2-2; 8 of the junction bases match TRBD1. Germline trimming: 6 bases from V, 3 bases from J; junction bases outside gene matches: 3. The CDR3 contains 14 residues, cysteine and phenylalanine counted. This entry keeps only the CDR3 DNA: 42 bases, framed from base 1. Reading the germline V gene (reference sequence) gives CDR1 MNHEY and CDR2 SMNVEV.